Presented here are 27 T cell receptor beta chains from one specimen sequenced in a study of beta chain features in type 1 diabetes. As every portion of the isolated RNA was reverse transcribed, the sequencing read expressed TCRB transcripts. Data came from immunoSEQ multiplex PCR; TCRdb stores just in-frame clones and leaves some out. The table has 110,000 to 150,000 clones, less than 9% seen once. Sequencing used central memory CD4+ T cells from blood. These receptors originate from a woman aged 30 to 39 in good health.

Ten or more counts support this clone. The V gene is TRBV30, the J gene TRBJ2-7; 10 bases are shared with TRBD1. This CDR3 has 12 amino acids. V dropped 5 bases and J dropped 5; count of bases not matched to a gene: 3. CDR1 and CDR2 (germline): GTSNPN, SVGIG (reference sequence). Here the CDR3 DNA reads TGTGCCTGGGCCGGACAGGGGGACGAGCAGTACTTC. This translates into CAWAGQGDEQYF.

On this clone itself: One end of the junction varies from germline; a read error may be responsible. V is TRBV6-6 and J is TRBJ2-7; maybe TRBD2 (5 bases). The length of the CDR3 is 13 residues. Per the germline V gene, CDR1 is MNHNY and CDR2 is SVGAGI (reference sequence). Written as DNA, the CDR3 is TGTGCCAGCAGTTACTCGAAAGACTACCAGCAGTACTTC. Its protein is CASSYSKDYQQYF.

The J gene is TRBJ1-2, the V gene TRBV5-1; maybe TRBD1 (6 bases). Germline values: CDR1 SGHRS, CDR2 YFSETQ. Trimming removed 0 bases from V and 8 bases from J, with 17 bases in between. This CDR3 is built from 15 residues. This CDR3 is CASSLDGGGEEGYTF. Written as DNA, the CDR3 is TGCGCCAGCAGCTTGGATGGAGGGGGGGAAGAAGGCTACACCTTC.

This clone was recorded at least ten times. The chain joins TRBV7-3 to TRBJ2-3; D is perhaps TRBD1 (5 bases). With 2 bases removed from V and 2 bases from J, the gap between germline ends came to 11 bases. CDR3 length: 15 residues. Germline V gene sequence: CDR1 SGHTA, CDR2 FQGTGA. CDR3 region: CASSLQGGITDTQYF. The CDR3 DNA follows: TGTGCCAGCAGCTTACAGGGCGGAATCACAGATACGCAGTATTTT.

The gene calls are TRBV6-5 and TRBJ2-1; 8 nucleotides match TRBD2. V trimming: 7 bases; J trimming: 10 bases; junction bases outside the gene matches: 15. The CDR3 has 15 amino acids. Per the germline V gene, CDR1 is MNHEY and CDR2 is SVGAGI. The CDR3 is CASKFGDEREREQFF. The CDR3 DNA reads as TGTGCCAGCAAGTTCGGTGACGAGCGGGAGAGGGAGCAGTTCTTC.

This clone was seen a few times. The J gene is TRBJ2-1, the V gene TRBV19, with 9 nucleotides matching TRBD2. This CDR3 has 18 amino acids. V was pared by 4 bases and J by 4 bases, with 14 bases of the junction left unmatched. The germline V gene has CDR1 LNHDA and CDR2 SQIVND (reference sequence). CDR3 sequence reads: CASSTTLPLAGQYNEQFF. The CDR3 nucleotides read TGTGCCAGTAGTACCACGCTTCCACTAGCGGGCCAATACAATGAGCAGTTCTTC.

Comment on this clone: The sample contains more than one DNA sequence encoding this CDR3. The V and J genes are TRBV27 and TRBJ2-7; D is possibly TRBD1 (6 bases). The CDR3 consists of 15 residues. Between the trimmed V and J ends, which lost 0 bases and 6 bases, there was a span of 15 bases. Germline V gene data show CDR1 as MNHEY and CDR2 as SMNVEV (reference sequence). CDR3 coding DNA: TGTGCCAGCAGTTTATCGCGTCTGGGGGCGCGCGAGCAGTACTTC. It specifies CASSLSRLGAREQYF.

V is TRBV7-2 and J is TRBJ2-3; 10 bases map to TRBD2. V lost 6 bases, J lost 1 base, and 7 bases stayed unmatched. Looked up from germline, CDR1 is SGHTA and CDR2 is FQGNSA. The CDR3 length is 16 residues. The CDR3 bases are TGTGCCAGCAGTTCAATCGGACTAGCGGGCACAGATACGCAGTATTTT. This sequence encodes CASSSIGLAGTDTQYF.

In its sample, this clone ranks as medium-sized (0.01 to 0.1%). The rearrangement links TRBV30 to TRBJ2-3, with unresolved D. V was shortened by 2 bases and J by 6 bases, with 18 bases between the two germline ends. This CDR3 comprises 15 residues. In germline, CDR1 is GTSNPN, CDR2 SVGIG (reference sequence). As DNA, the CDR3 is TGTGCCTGGAGTACCCTTCAACCAGGATCCGATACGCAGTATTTT. It encodes CAWSTLQPGSDTQYF.

This clone occurred a few times. J is TRBJ2-3 and V is TRBV15; perhaps TRBD2 as D (6 bases). Trimming removed 1 base at V and 1 base at J, with 12 bases between. The CDR3 totals 16 residues. The germline V gene has CDR1 LNHNV and CDR2 YYDKDF (reference sequence). CDR3 protein: CATSRGGDSRTDTQYF. CDR3 coding DNA: TGTGCCACCAGCAGAGGAGGGGACTCACGCACAGATACGCAGTATTTT.

This chain connects TRBV7-2 to TRBJ1-1; D unclear. CDR3 length: 14 amino acids. The V end was cut by 3 bases, the J end by 1 base, with 9 bases between. The germline CDR1 and CDR2 sequences are SGHTA and FQGNSA. The CDR3 here is CASSFLRQNTEAFF. The CDR3 nucleotides read TGTGCCAGCAGCTTCCTCCGACAGAACACTGAAGCTTTCTTT. The full variable domain, its missing parts supplied by reference TRBV7-2 and TRBJ1-1, is GAGVSQSPSNKVTEKGKDVELRCDPISGHTALYWYRQSLGQGLEFLIYFQGNSAPDKSGLPSDRFSAERTGGSVSTLTIQRTQQEDSAVYLCASSFLRQNTEAFFGQGTRLTVV.

This clone showed up just a few times. This chain uses TRBV2 with TRBJ1-5; TRBD1 aligns across 7 bases. Trimming at V came to 7 bases and at J to 1 base, leaving 4 bases not matched to a gene. Germline loops: CDR1 SNHLY, CDR2 FYNNEI. This CDR3 is 14 amino acids long. The CDR3 loop is CASTEGQSNQPQHF. The DNA of the CDR3 is TGTGCCAGCACGGAGGGACAGAGCAATCAGCCCCAGCATTTT.

This clone appeared many times. The V gene is TRBV7-9, the J gene TRBJ2-6; possibly TRBD2 for D (6 bases). The germline V and J ends were trimmed by 5 bases and 11 bases, with 16 bases remaining between them. Germline CDR1 reads SEHNR; CDR2 reads FQNEAQ (reference sequence). The CDR3 is 14 amino acids. For the CDR3, the DNA is TGTGCCAGCAGCGGGCGGGGCACCTATGACGTCCTGACTTTC. It encodes CASSGRGTYDVLTF.

This clone turned up a few times. The rearrangement uses TRBV6-4 and TRBJ2-1; D possibly corresponds to TRBD1 (6 bases). Per germline, CDR1 MRHNA and CDR2 SNTAGT. V was trimmed by 0 bases and J by 11 bases, leaving 11 bases between them. This CDR3 region has 13 residues. The CDR3 loop is CASSDSPTGQQFF. The CDR3 DNA sequence: TGTGCCAGCAGTGACTCGCCGACAGGACAGCAGTTCTTC.

This clone was observed a handful of times. The chain recombines TRBV2 with TRBJ1-3; the match to TRBD1 covers 7 bases. With V trimmed by 6 bases and J by 0 bases, 5 bases remained unmatched. CDR1 SNHLY and CDR2 FYNNEI come from the germline V gene. The CDR3 is 15 amino acids. The CDR3 here is CASRRDSGSGNTIYF. The DNA for the CDR3 is TGTGCCAGCAGGAGGGACAGCGGCTCTGGAAACACCATATATTTT.

The V call is TRBV7-2, the J call TRBJ2-7; D may be TRBD2 (6 bases). Germline V gene data show CDR1 as SGHTA and CDR2 as FQGNSA. V lost 5 bases, J lost 1 base, and 15 bases lay in between. CDR3 length: 15 residues. The CDR3 coding sequence is TGTGCCAGCAGCGCCGCCCCGGGAGCGTCCTACGAGCAGTACTTC. It encodes CASSAAPGASYEQYF.

This clone was counted only a few times. The chain has TRBV5-1 and TRBJ2-7; TRBD1 is a possible D gene (6 bases). Germline V gene data show CDR1 as SGHRS and CDR2 as YFSETQ. Trimming took off 4 bases at V and 0 bases at J, with 14 bases between the two ends. This CDR3 is 15 amino acids long. This chain's CDR3 is CASSGGHFSSYEQYF. CDR3 in DNA: TGCGCCAGCAGCGGGGGACACTTCAGCTCCTACGAGCAGTACTTC. Supplemented by reference TRBV5-1 and TRBJ2-7, the full variable domain reads KAGVTQTPRYLIKTRGQQVTLSCSPISGHRSVSWYQQTPGQGLQFLFEYFSETQRNKGNFPGRFSGRQFSNSRSEMNVSTLELGDSALYLCASSGGHFSSYEQYFGPGTRLTVT.

There are many counts of this clone. The genes are TRBV5-6 and TRBJ1-1, with D perhaps TRBD1 (6 bases). The CDR3 covers 16 residues. Germline values: CDR1 SGHDT, CDR2 YYEEEE. V lost 1 base, J lost 3 bases, and 16 bases lay in between. CDR3 in amino acids: CASSLFGTGGYTEAFF. The CDR3 DNA sequence: TGTGCCAGCAGCTTGTTTGGTACGGGGGGCTACACTGAAGCTTTCTTT. The entire variable domain, with the rest obtained from reference TRBV5-6 and TRBJ1-1, is as follows: DAGVTQSPTHLIKTRGQQVTLRCSPKSGHDTVSWYQQALGQGPQFIFQYYEEEERQRGNFPDRFSGHQFPNYSSELNVNALLLGDSALYLCASSLFGTGGYTEAFFGQGTRLTVV.

This clone came up a few times. The J gene is TRBJ2-3, the V gene TRBV2; TRBD2 matches at 13 bases. With 6 bases clipped from V and 6 bases from J, the junction kept 6 bases outside the gene matches. CDR1 and CDR2 (germline): SNHLY, FYNNEI. The CDR3 has 15 residues. The CDR3 DNA follows: TGTGCCAGCAGGGCACTAGCGGGAGGGTCTGATACGCAGTATTTT. It translates to CASRALAGGSDTQYF.

This clone has only a few counts. The V gene is TRBV7-8, the J gene TRBJ2-7; D is perhaps TRBD1 (5 bases). Germline CDR1 is SGHVS and CDR2 is FQNEAQ. The CDR3 spans 15 residues. Trimming removed 4 bases at V and 0 bases at J, with 13 bases between. The CDR3 DNA reads as TGTGCCAGCAGCTACGGACACCTAAGCTCCTACGAGCAGTACTTC. Protein product: CASSYGHLSSYEQYF. Based on the CDR3 plus reference TRBV7-8 and TRBJ2-7, the full variable domain is GAGVSQSPRYKVAKRGQDVALRCDPISGHVSLFWYQQALGQGPEFLTYFQNEAQLDKSGLPSDRFFAERPEGSVSTLKIQRTQQEDSAVYLCASSYGHLSSYEQYFGPGTRLTVT.

The genes are TRBV7-2 and TRBJ1-3; no reliable D call. Germline V gene data show CDR1 as SGHTA and CDR2 as FQGNSA. The CDR3 totals 15 residues. V gave up 3 bases and J gave up 0 bases, with 9 bases separating them. The CDR3 reads CASSFRASSGNTIYF. CDR3 bases: TGTGCCAGCAGCTTCCGTGCGAGCTCTGGAAACACCATATATTTT.

In this sample, this clone turned up many times. The chain combines TRBV29-1 with TRBJ2-5, with 10 bases aligning to TRBD2. Per germline, CDR1 SQVTM and CDR2 ANQGSEA. The length of the CDR3 is 17 residues. V lost 5 bases and J lost 4; bases outside the gene matches: 16. Written as DNA, the CDR3 is TGCAGCGTTCCCCGAGAGGAGCTAGCGGGAGTTCGAGAGACCCAGTACTTC. This codes for CSVPREELAGVRETQYF.

There are a few counts of this clone. V and J are TRBV7-8 and TRBJ2-3; 7 bases line up with TRBD2. V was clipped by 3 bases and J by 2 bases; unmatched bases: 5. In germline, CDR1 is SGHVS, CDR2 FQNEAQ. The CDR3 spans 15 residues. CDR3 in amino acids: CASSLLAEATDTQYF. CDR3 nucleotides: TGTGCCAGCAGCTTGCTAGCGGAGGCCACAGATACGCAGTATTTT. Drawing the rest from reference TRBV7-8 and TRBJ2-3, the complete variable domain is GAGVSQSPRYKVAKRGQDVALRCDPISGHVSLFWYQQALGQGPEFLTYFQNEAQLDKSGLPSDRFFAERPEGSVSTLKIQRTQQEDSAVYLCASSLLAEATDTQYFGPGTRLTVL.

This clone has just a few counts. J is TRBJ2-1 and V is TRBV30, with TRBD1 identical over 7 bases. CDR1 GTSNPN and CDR2 SVGIG come from the germline V gene (reference sequence). The CDR3 sequence is 13 residues long. V lost 6 bases, J lost 0 bases, and 2 bases stayed unmatched. Written as DNA, the CDR3 is TGTGCCTGCCAGGGGGACTCCTACAATGAGCAGTTCTTC. Translation gives CACQGDSYNEQFF.

V is TRBV11-1 and J is TRBJ1-1, with D maybe TRBD1 (6 bases). Trimming took 5 bases from V and 3 from J, leaving 19 bases between them. The germline V gene encodes CDR1 SGHAT and CDR2 FQDESV (reference sequence). The CDR3 consists of 16 residues. DNA of the CDR3: TGTGCCAGCAGCCCGTCCCCAGGGGATTGGCACACTGAAGCTTTCTTT. Its protein product is CASSPSPGDWHTEAFF.

The chain uses TRBV6-5 and TRBJ2-3; the match to TRBD2 covers 7 bases. Germline V gives CDR1 MNHEY, CDR2 SVGAGI. The J segment lost 4 bases and the V segment lost 2 bases, leaving 6 bases of the junction unmatched. This CDR3 contains 15 residues. CDR3: CASSYGGEGADTQYF. The CDR3 nucleotides read TGTGCCAGCAGTTACGGGGGGGAGGGTGCAGATACGCAGTATTTT.

This chain uses TRBV6-5 with TRBJ2-7; 9 nucleotides agree with TRBD2. V dropped 7 bases and J dropped 6; count of bases not matched to a gene: 7. CDR1 and CDR2 from the germline V gene are MNHEY and SVGAGI. The length of the CDR3 is 13 residues. DNA of the CDR3: TGTGCCAGCAAGGGCGGGAGGGCGTCCGAGCAGTACTTC. It codes for CASKGGRASEQYF.